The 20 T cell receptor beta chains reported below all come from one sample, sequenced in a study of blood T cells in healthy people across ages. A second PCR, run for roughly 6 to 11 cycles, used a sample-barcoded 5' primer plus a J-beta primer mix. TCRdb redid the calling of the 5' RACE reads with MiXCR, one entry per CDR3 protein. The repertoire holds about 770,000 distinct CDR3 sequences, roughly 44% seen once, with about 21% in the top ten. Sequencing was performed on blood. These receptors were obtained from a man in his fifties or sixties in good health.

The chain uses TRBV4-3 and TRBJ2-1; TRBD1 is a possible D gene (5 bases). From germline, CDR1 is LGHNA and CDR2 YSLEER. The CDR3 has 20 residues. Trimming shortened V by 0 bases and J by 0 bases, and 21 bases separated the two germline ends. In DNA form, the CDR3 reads TGCGCCAGCAGCCAAGATGGGGCAGGATGGGGTAAGAGCTCCTACAATGAGCAGTTCTTC. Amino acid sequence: CASSQDGAGWGKSSYNEQFF.

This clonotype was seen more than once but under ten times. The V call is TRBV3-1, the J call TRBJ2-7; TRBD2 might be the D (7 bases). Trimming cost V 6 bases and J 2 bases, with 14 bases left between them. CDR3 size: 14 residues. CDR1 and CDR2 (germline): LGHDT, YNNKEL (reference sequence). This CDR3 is CASSSGGAAYEQYF. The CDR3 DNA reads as TGTGCCAGCAGTTCTGGGGGGGCTGCCTACGAGCAGTACTTC.

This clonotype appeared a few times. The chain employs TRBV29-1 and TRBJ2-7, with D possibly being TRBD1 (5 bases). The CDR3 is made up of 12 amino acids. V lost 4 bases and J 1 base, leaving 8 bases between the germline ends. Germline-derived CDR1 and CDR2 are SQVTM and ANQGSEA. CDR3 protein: CSVVGQSYEQYF. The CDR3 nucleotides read TGCAGCGTTGTGGGGCAGTCCTACGAGCAGTACTTC.

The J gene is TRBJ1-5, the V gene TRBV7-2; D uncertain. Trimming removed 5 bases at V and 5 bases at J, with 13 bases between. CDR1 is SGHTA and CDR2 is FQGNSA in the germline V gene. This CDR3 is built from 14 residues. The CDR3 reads CASSVGRLDQPQHF. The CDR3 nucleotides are TGTGCCAGCAGCGTAGGACGGTTAGATCAGCCCCAGCATTTT.

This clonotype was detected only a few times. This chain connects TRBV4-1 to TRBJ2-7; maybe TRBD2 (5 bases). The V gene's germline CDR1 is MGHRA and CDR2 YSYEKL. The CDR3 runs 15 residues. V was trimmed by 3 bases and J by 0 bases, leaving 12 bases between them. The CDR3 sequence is CASSHPGLSSYEQYF. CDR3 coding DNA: TGCGCCAGCAGCCACCCCGGACTCAGCTCCTACGAGCAGTACTTC.

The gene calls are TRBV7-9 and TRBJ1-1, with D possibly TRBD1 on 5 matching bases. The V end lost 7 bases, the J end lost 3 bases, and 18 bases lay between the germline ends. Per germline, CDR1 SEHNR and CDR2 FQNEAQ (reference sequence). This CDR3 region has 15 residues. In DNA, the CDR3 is TGTGCCAGCACCCGAGGACACCCTTCGTACACTGAAGCTTTCTTT. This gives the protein CASTRGHPSYTEAFF. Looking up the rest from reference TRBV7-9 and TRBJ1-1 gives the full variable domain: DTGVSQNPRHKITKRGQNVTFRCDPISEHNRLYWYRQTLGQGPEFLTYFQNEAQLEKSRLLSDRFSAERPKGSFSTLEIQRTEQGDSAMYLCASTRGHPSYTEAFFGQGTRLTVV.

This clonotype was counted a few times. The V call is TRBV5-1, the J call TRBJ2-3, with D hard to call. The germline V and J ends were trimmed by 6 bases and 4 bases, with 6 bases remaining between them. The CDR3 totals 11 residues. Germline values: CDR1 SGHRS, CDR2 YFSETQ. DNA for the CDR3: TGCGCCAGCACCCTAGCAGATACGCAGTATTTT. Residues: CASTLADTQYF.

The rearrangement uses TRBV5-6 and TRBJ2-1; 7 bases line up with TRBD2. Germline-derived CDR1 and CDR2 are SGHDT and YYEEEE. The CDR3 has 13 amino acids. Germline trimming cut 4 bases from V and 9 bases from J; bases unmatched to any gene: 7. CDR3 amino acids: CASSTWTSFEQFF. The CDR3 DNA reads TGTGCCAGCAGCACCTGGACTAGTTTTGAGCAGTTCTTC. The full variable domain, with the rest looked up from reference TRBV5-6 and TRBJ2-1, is DAGVTQSPTHLIKTRGQQVTLRCSPKSGHDTVSWYQQALGQGPQFIFQYYEEEERQRGNFPDRFSGHQFPNYSSELNVNALLLGDSALYLCASSTWTSFEQFFGPGTRLTVL.

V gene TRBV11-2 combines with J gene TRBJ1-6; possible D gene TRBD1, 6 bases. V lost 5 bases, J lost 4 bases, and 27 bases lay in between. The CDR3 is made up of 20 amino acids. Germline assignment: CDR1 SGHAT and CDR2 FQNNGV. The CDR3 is CASSPRGQGFAGTYNSPLHF. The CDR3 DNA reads TGTGCCAGCAGCCCGCGGGGACAAGGTTTCGCTGGAACTTATAATTCACCCCTCCACTTT.

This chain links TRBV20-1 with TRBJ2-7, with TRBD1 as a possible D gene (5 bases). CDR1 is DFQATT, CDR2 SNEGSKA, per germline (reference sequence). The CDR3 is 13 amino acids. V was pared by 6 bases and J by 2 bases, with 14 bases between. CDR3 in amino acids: CSAPDTHTYEQYF. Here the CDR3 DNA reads TGCAGTGCCCCGGACACCCACACCTACGAGCAGTACTTC.

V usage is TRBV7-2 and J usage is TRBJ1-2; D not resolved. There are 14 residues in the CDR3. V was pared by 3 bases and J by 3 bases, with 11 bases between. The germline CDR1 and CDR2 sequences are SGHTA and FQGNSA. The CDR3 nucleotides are TGTGCCAGCAGCTTTAGGGTGTCGGACTATGGCTACACCTTC. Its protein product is CASSFRVSDYGYTF.

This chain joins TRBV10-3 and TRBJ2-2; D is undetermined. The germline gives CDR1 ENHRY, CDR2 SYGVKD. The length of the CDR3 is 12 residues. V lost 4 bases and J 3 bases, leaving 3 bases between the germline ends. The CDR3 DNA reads TGTGCCATCAGTGGCTACACCGGGGAGCTGTTTTTT. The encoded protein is CAISGYTGELFF.

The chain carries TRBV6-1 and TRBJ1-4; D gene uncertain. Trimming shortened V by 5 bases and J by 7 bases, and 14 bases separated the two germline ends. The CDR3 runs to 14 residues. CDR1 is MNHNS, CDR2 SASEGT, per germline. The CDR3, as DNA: TGTGCCAGCAGTCAACCGGGAGCCGGTGAAAAACTGTTTTTT. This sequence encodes CASSQPGAGEKLFF.

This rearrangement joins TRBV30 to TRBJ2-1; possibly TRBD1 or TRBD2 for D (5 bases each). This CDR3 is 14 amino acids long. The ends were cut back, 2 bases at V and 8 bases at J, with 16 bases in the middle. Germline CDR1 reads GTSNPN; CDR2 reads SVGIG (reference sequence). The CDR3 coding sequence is TGTGCCTGGAGTATACCGGGGCAACGCGATGAGCAGTTCTTC. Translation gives CAWSIPGQRDEQFF.

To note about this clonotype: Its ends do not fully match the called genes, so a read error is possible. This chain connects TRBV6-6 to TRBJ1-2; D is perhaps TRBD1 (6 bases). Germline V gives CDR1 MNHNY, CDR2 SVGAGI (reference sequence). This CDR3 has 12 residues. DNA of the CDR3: TGTGCCGGCAGGAGGGGGGAGGAGGGCTACACCTTC. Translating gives CAGRRGEEGYTF.

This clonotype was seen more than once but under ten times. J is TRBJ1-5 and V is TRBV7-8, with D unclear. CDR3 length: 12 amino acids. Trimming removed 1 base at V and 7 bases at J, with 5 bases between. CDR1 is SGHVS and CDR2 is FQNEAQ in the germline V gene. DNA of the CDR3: TGTGCCAGCAGCTTAGTTCTCCAGCCCCAGCATTTT. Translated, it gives CASSLVLQPQHF.

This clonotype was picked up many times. The DNA for the CDR3 is TGCAGCGTTGCGACTGCGACAGGTAGCTCCTACGAGCAGTACTTC. This sequence encodes CSVATATGSSYEQYF. The gene calls are TRBV29-1 and TRBJ2-7; possibly TRBD1 for D (6 bases). V lost 4 bases to trimming and J lost 0 bases, with 16 bases between them. This CDR3 has 15 amino acids. Germline values: CDR1 SQVTM, CDR2 ANQGSEA.

CDR3 amino acids: CASSQVPTAIMEGYTF. CDR3 bases: TGCGCCAGCAGCCAAGTTCCGACAGCTATTATGGAGGGCTACACCTTC. This sequence joins TRBV4-1 and TRBJ1-2, with D tentatively TRBD1 (5 bases). V shed 1 base and J shed 8 bases, with 20 bases lying between them. In germline, CDR1 is MGHRA, CDR2 YSYEKL. There are 16 residues in the CDR3.

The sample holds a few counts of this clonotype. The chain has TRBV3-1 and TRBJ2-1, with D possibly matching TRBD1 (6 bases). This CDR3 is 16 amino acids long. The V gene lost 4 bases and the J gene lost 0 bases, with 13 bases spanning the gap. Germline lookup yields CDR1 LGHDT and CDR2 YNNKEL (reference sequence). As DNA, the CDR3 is TGTGCCAGCAGCCGCAGGGGACAAAGCTCCTACAATGAGCAGTTCTTC. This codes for CASSRRGQSSYNEQFF.

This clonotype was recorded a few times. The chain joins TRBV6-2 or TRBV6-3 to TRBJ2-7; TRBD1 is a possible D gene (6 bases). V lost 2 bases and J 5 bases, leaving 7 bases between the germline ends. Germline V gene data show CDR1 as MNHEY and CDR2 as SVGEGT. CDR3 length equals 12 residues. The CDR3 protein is CASSYHRDEQYF. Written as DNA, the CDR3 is TGTGCCAGCAGTTACCACAGGGACGAGCAGTACTTC.